Listed below are T cell receptor beta chains from one sample, sequenced in a study of T cells in Graves' hyperthyroidism and ophthalmopathy. TCRdb processed the multiplex PCR reads anew with MiXCR; each CDR3 protein has one entry. The data show fewer than 400,000 distinct CDR3 sequences, roughly 17% seen once. The sequencing input was blood. The receptor set was obtained from a young man with Graves' hyperthyroidism. CDR3s include the opening cysteine and the closing phenylalanine or tryptophan. A D gene is named only where the DNA matches it firmly. Clone size is stated in some rows and not others, as once, few, many or a class when expanded.

v_call,clone_size,d_call,j_call,cdr3_length,cdr3_aa,cdr3_nt
TRBV6-1,NA,NA,TRBJ1-3,15,CASKTEQGSGNTIYF,TGTGCCAGCAAAACTGAACAGGGTTCTGGAAACACCATATATTTT
TRBV4-1,NA,NA,TRBJ2-1,17,CASSQDWGRPPPNEQFF,TGCGCCAGCAGCCAAGATTGGGGGAGGCCCCCCCCCAATGAGCAGTTCTTC
TRBV3-1,many,NA,TRBJ1-5,15,CASSQTWGGNQPQHF,TGTGCCAGCAGCCAAACTTGGGGAGGCAATCAGCCCCAGCATTTT
TRBV2,many,TRBD2,TRBJ2-3,16,CASSALAGGGTDTQYF,TGTGCCAGCAGCGCACTAGCGGGAGGGGGAACAGATACGCAGTATTTT
TRBV12-5,NA,NA,TRBJ2-5,13,CASGLALGETQYF,TGTGCTAGTGGTTTGGCTCTGGGAGAGACCCAGTACTTC
TRBV5-1,many,NA,TRBJ2-1,12,CASSLGRLEQFF,TGCGCCAGCAGCTTGGGCCGACTAGAGCAGTTCTTC
TRBV7-9,NA,TRBD2,TRBJ2-1,18,CASSRRRAGREGYNEQFF,TGTGCCAGCAGCCGAAGACGAGCGGGGCGGGAGGGATACAATGAGCAGTTCTTC
TRBV19,few,TRBD2,TRBJ2-1,17,CASSILLAGGPGHEQFF,TGTGCCAGTAGTATTTTGCTAGCGGGAGGGCCAGGGCATGAGCAGTTCTTC
TRBV3-1,NA,NA,TRBJ2-2,14,CASSQDRGREWLFF,TGTGCCAGCAGCCAAGACCGAGGGCGGGAATGGCTGTTTTTT
TRBV27,NA,NA,TRBJ1-1,13,CASFASEVTEAFF,TGTGCCAGCTTCGCGTCAGAGGTTACTGAAGCTTTCTTT
TRBV12-3/TRBV12-4,many,TRBD1,TRBJ2-3,18,CASSLRLWGTGRTDTQYF,TGTGCCAGCAGTTTACGTCTTTGGGGGACAGGGCGCACAGATACGCAGTATTTT
TRBV12-3/TRBV12-4,many,NA,TRBJ2-1,17,CASSSIPSSSSYSEQFF,TGTGCCAGCAGTTCGATCCCTTCGAGTAGCTCCTACAGTGAGCAGTTCTTC
TRBV29-1,NA,NA,TRBJ2-1,14,CSADVQSSYNEQFF,TGCAGCGCCGACGTCCAGAGCTCCTACAATGAGCAGTTCTTC
TRBV24-1,few,NA,TRBJ1-5,12,CATGGQDQPQHF,TGTGCCACCGGGGGTCAGGATCAGCCCCAGCATTTT
TRBV12-5,few,NA,TRBJ1-1,12,CASGGINTEAFF,TGTGCTAGTGGGGGTATAAACACTGAAGCTTTCTTT
TRBV2,NA,NA,TRBJ1-3,15,CASSERPVGEDTIYF,TGTGCCAGCAGTGAACGGCCGGTAGGGGAGGACACCATATATTTT
TRBV29-1,many,NA,TRBJ2-1,12,CSVRRGDNEQFF,TGCAGCGTTCGAAGGGGGGACAATGAGCAGTTCTTC
TRBV5-1,many,NA,TRBJ2-1,16,CASSLGRTNSYNEQFF,TGCGCCAGCAGCTTGGGCAGGACTAACTCCTACAATGAGCAGTTCTTC
TRBV20-1,few,TRBD2,TRBJ2-1,16,CSALKGGTSGRNEQFF,TGCAGTGCCCTTAAGGGTGGGACTAGCGGGAGGAATGAGCAGTTCTTC
TRBV29-1,many,NA,TRBJ2-3,13,CSDRDSPGDTQYF,TGCAGCGACCGGGACTCCCCCGGGGATACGCAGTATTTT
TRBV15,many,NA,TRBJ2-7,15,CATSRGVGVGYEQYF,TGTGCCACCAGCAGAGGGGTGGGAGTCGGCTACGAGCAGTACTTC
TRBV12-5,few,NA,TRBJ2-1,13,CASGLSSYNEQFF,TGTGCTAGTGGTTTGAGTTCCTACAATGAGCAGTTCTTC
TRBV18,many,NA,TRBJ1-5,14,CASSNGAVNQPQHF,TGTGCCAGCTCCAACGGGGCGGTCAATCAGCCCCAGCATTTT
TRBV28,NA,TRBD1,TRBJ1-5,15,CASSWDSVAGQPQHF,TGTGCCAGTAGTTGGGACAGCGTGGCGGGTCAGCCCCAGCATTTT
TRBV11-2,many,NA,TRBJ2-1,14,CASSLAGSYNEQFF,TGTGCCAGCAGCTTAGCGGGGTCGTACAATGAGCAGTTCTTC
TRBV11-2,many,NA,TRBJ1-2,15,CASTVTVHGAQGYTF,TGTGCCAGCACCGTGACGGTACACGGGGCTCAAGGCTACACCTTC
TRBV7-9,NA,NA,TRBJ2-7,13,CASSPGPYYEQYF,TGTGCCAGCAGTCCGGGACCTTACTACGAGCAGTACTTC
TRBV7-3,few,NA,TRBJ2-3,14,CASSLGGKTDTQYF,TGTGCCAGCAGCCTGGGGGGTAAAACAGATACGCAGTATTTT
TRBV5-5,many,TRBD1,TRBJ2-7,14,CASSSGDRGNEQYF,TGTGCCAGCAGCTCGGGGGACAGGGGTAACGAGCAGTACTTC
TRBV20-1,NA,NA,TRBJ1-4,14,CSARGLEQSEKLFF,TGCAGTGCTAGAGGGCTGGAGCAAAGCGAAAAACTGTTTTTT
TRBV12-5,NA,NA,TRBJ1-5,15,CASGLTELLNQPQHF,TGTGCTAGTGGTTTGACGGAACTACTCAATCAGCCCCAGCATTTT
TRBV24-1,few,NA,TRBJ1-1,12,CATSGPNTEAFF,TGTGCCACCAGTGGACCTAACACTGAAGCTTTCTTT
TRBV7-9,few,NA,TRBJ2-7,11,CASSLGPGEDF,TGTGCCAGCAGCTTAGGACCGGGAGAGGACTTC
TRBV18,many,TRBD1,TRBJ1-1,14,CASSPTGGNTEAFF,TGTGCCAGCAGTCCGACAGGGGGCAATACTGAAGCTTTCTTT
TRBV4-2,many,NA,TRBJ2-7,13,CASSQVRDPEQYF,TGTGCCAGCAGCCAAGTCAGAGATCCCGAGCAGTACTTC
TRBV12-3/TRBV12-4,NA,TRBD2,TRBJ2-3,17,CASSLPGLAGSTDTQYF,TGTGCCAGCAGTCTCCCGGGACTAGCGGGGAGCACAGATACGCAGTATTTT
TRBV20-1,few,NA,TRBJ1-2,15,CSARDAKSTNYGYTF,TGCAGTGCTAGAGATGCTAAGTCAACTAACTATGGCTACACCTTC
TRBV28,many,NA,TRBJ2-7,16,CASSFEGRINENEQYF,TGTGCCAGCAGTTTCGAGGGACGGATCAACGAGAACGAGCAGTACTTC
TRBV7-3,many,NA,TRBJ2-1,15,CASSPVASSYNEQFF,TGTGCCAGCAGCCCCGTGGCCAGCTCCTACAATGAGCAGTTCTTC
TRBV7-9,few,NA,TRBJ2-1,14,CASKRGGAENEQFF,TGTGCCAGCAAAAGGGGGGGAGCGGAGAATGAGCAGTTCTTC
TRBV2,many,TRBD1,TRBJ2-5,13,CASSVGQGETQYF,TGTGCCAGCAGTGTCGGACAGGGAGAGACCCAGTACTTC
TRBV20-1,NA,TRBD2,TRBJ2-3,16,CSARSGLAESTDTQYF,TGCAGTGCTAGGTCGGGACTAGCGGAGAGCACAGATACGCAGTATTTT
TRBV24-1,NA,NA,TRBJ1-5,17,CATRPDRATYSNQPQHF,TGTGCCACCAGGCCGGACAGAGCCACTTATAGCAATCAGCCCCAGCATTTT
TRBV7-9,NA,TRBD1,TRBJ1-4,17,CASSLNFMGQGGEKLFF,TGTGCCAGCAGCTTAAATTTTATGGGACAGGGAGGCGAAAAACTGTTTTTT
TRBV9,NA,TRBD2,TRBJ2-1,16,CASSRTSGQSYNEQFF,TGTGCCAGCAGCAGGACTAGCGGGCAATCCTACAATGAGCAGTTCTTC